This T cell receptor (beta chain) was obtained from a study of T-cell memory formation after mild COVID-19. Background on the study: TCR clusters showed largely donor specificity. Regarding the study as a whole: Shrinking CD4+ clones resided mostly in CM and EM, and CD8+ ones in EMRA. The authors left the SARS-CoV-2 specificity of second-wave clones peaking on day 37 unconfirmed.

From 5'RACE with constant-segment primers came TCR alpha and TCR beta cDNA libraries that carried sample barcodes and UMIs. A single record per CDR3 protein comes from TCRdb applying MiXCR to the 5' RACE reads. Altogether roughly 300,000 distinct CDR3 sequences are present, around 15% being singletons, with the ten largest covering 20% to 25%. The CDR3 runs 15 residues. Trimming cost V 6 bases and J 1 base, with 15 bases left between them. This clonotype was observed a few times. Its cognate antigen is unknown. The clonotype was recovered from a man in his late teens or twenties who had mild COVID-19 (a few samples of this study predate the infection). Cell type and time point are not known. The material sequenced was PBMCs or a T cell subset sorted from them (not recorded which). The chain couples TRBV12-3 or TRBV12-4 to TRBJ1-1; D is unclear. CDR3 bases: TGTGCCAGCAGCAACGGTTTTGTGGAGAACACTGAAGCTTTCTTT. Its translation is CASSNGFVENTEAFF.